Listed below are T cell receptor beta chains from one sample, sequenced in a study of identifying expanded T cells in peripheral blood. Profiling relied on immunoSEQ multiplex PCR, and the TCRdb table lists in-frame clones only, not all of them. The sample yields some 96,000 clones, 80% to 90% seen once. Sample: blood. Receptor source: a person between 18 and 75 years old in good health. The CDR3 runs from the conserved cysteine through the conserved F or W. Each record gives: J gene, V gene, clone size, D gene, CDR3 DNA, CDR3 protein. A D gene is named only where the DNA matches it firmly. Part of the rows lack a size; the others show once, few, many or a class for expanded clones.

TRBJ1-1	TRBV9	.	TRBD1	TGTGCCAGCAACTACAGGGGGGGAACGAACACTGAAGCTTTCTTT	CASNYRGGTNTEAFF
TRBJ2-1	TRBV27	.	TRBD2	TGTGCCAGCAGCCAATCGGGACTAGCTAACAATGAGCAGTTCTTC	CASSQSGLANNEQFF
TRBJ1-6	TRBV4-1	.	.	TGCGCCAGCAGCCAAAGACTTTTCCCCTATAATTCACCCCTCCACTTT	CASSQRLFPYNSPLHF
TRBJ2-3	TRBV7-2	.	TRBD1	TGTGCCAGCAGCTCATACAGGGGGGCCCTCACAGATACGCAGTATTTT	CASSSYRGALTDTQYF
TRBJ1-1	TRBV25-1	.	.	TGTGCCAACCCCGTACCCGGGGGGGAGAGAGATTACACTGAAGCTTTCTTT	CANPVPGGERDYTEAFF
TRBJ2-5	TRBV2	.	TRBD2	TGTGCCAGCAGGAGGACTAGCGGGGGAGGAGAGACCCAGTACTTC	CASRRTSGGGETQYF
TRBJ1-2	TRBV5-4	.	.	TGTGCCAGCAGCTCCCTGTGGGAGAACTATGGCTACACCTTC	CASSSLWENYGYTF
TRBJ2-4	TRBV9	.	TRBD2	TGTGCCAGCAGCGTAGAACAGGGGACTAGCTCCCCTAGCCAAAACATTCAGTACTTC	CASSVEQGTSSPSQNIQYF
TRBJ1-1	TRBV7-9	.	.	TGTGCCAGCAGCCGTTCGGCTGAAGCTTTCTTT	CASSRSAEAFF
TRBJ1-2	TRBV19	few	.	TGTGCCAGTAGTATTAAGCCCGTGGGTCATGGCTACACCTTC	CASSIKPVGHGYTF
TRBJ1-1	TRBV9	.	.	TGTGCCAGCAGCGTAGTGAGGGCTCCGAACACTGAAGCTTTCTTT	CASSVVRAPNTEAFF